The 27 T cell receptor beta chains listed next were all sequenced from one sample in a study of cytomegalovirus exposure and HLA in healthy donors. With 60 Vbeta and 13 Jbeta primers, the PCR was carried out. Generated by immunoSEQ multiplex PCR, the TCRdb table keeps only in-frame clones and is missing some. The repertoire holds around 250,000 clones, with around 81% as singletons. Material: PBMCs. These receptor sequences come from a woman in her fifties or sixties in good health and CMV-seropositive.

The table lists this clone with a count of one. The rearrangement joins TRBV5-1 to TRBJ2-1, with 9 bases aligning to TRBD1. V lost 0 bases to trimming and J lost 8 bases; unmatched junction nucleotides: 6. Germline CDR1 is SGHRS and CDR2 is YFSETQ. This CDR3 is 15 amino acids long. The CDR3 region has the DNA TGCGCCAGCAGCTTGGCGACTGGGACAGGGTATGAGCAGTTCTTC. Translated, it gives CASSLATGTGYEQFF. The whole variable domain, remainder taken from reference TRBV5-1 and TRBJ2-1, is KAGVTQTPRYLIKTRGQQVTLSCSPISGHRSVSWYQQTPGQGLQFLFEYFSETQRNKGNFPGRFSGRQFSNSRSEMNVSTLELGDSALYLCASSLATGTGYEQFFGPGTRLTVL.

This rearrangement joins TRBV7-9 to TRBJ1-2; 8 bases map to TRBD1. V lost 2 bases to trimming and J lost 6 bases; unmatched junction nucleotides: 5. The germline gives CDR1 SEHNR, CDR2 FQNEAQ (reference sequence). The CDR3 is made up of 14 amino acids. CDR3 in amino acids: CASSLITGGNGYTF. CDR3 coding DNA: TGTGCCAGCAGCTTAATCACAGGGGGAAATGGCTACACCTTC.

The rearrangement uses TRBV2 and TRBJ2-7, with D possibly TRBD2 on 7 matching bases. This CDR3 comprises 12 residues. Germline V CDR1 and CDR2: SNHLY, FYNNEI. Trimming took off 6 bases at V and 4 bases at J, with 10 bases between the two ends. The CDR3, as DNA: TGTGCCAGCAGGGCGGGGGCGTACGAGCAGTACTTC. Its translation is CASRAGAYEQYF.

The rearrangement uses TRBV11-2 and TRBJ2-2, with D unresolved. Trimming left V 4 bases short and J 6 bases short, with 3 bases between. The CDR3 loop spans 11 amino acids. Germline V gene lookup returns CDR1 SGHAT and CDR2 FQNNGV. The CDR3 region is CASSSSGELFF. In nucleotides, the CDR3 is TGTGCCAGCAGCTCCTCCGGGGAGCTGTTTTTT.

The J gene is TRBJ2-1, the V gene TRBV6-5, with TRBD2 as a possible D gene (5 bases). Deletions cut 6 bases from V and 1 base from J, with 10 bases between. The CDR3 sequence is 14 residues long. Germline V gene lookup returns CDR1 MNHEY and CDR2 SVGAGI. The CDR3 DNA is TGTGCCAGCAGGAGCGGTCATTCCTACAATGAGCAGTTCTTC. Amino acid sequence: CASRSGHSYNEQFF.

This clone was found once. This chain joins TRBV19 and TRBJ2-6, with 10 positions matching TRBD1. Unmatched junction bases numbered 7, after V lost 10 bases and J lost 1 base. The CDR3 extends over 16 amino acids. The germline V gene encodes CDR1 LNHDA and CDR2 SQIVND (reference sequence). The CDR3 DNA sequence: TGTGCCACCCGGGACAGGGGAGGATCTGGGGCCAACGTCCTGACTTTC. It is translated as CATRDRGGSGANVLTF.

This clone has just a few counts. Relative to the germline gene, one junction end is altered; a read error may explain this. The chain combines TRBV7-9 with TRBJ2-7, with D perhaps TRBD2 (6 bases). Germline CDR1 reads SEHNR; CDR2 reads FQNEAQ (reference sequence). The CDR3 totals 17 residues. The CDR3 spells CSSSQPWEIAADHEQYF. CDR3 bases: TGTTCCAGCAGCCAACCATGGGAAATAGCGGCTGATCACGAGCAGTACTTC.

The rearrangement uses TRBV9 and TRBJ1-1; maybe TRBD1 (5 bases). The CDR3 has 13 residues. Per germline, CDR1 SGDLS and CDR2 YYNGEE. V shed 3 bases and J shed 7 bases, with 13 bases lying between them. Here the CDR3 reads CASSGAGKGEAFF. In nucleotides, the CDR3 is TGTGCCAGCAGCGGAGCAGGGAAGGGTGAAGCTTTCTTT.

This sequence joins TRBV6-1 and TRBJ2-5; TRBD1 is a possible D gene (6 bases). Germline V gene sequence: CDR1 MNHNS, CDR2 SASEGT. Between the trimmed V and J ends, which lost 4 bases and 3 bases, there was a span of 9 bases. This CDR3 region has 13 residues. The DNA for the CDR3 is TGTGCCAGCAGTGTTGCAGGGGAAGAGACCCAGTACTTC. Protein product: CASSVAGEETQYF.

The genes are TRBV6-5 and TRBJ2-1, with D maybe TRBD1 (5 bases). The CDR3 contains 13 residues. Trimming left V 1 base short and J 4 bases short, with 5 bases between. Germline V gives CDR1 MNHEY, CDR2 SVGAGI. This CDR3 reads CASSYYRYNEQFF. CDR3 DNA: TGTGCCAGCAGTTACTACAGGTACAATGAGCAGTTCTTC.

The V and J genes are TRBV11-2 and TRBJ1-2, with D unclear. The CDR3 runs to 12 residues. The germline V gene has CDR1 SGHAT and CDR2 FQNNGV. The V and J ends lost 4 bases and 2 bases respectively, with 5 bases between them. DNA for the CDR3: TGTGCCAGCAGCTACAGAAACTATGGCTACACCTTC. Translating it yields CASSYRNYGYTF.

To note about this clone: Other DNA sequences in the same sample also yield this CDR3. The CDR3 sequence: CASSEAQGSNQPQHF. CDR3 coding DNA: TGTGCCAGCAGTGAAGCACAGGGGAGCAATCAGCCCCAGCATTTT. The chain combines TRBV2 with TRBJ1-5, with 7 bases lining up with TRBD1. The CDR3 is 15 residues long. Germline CDR1 and CDR2: SNHLY and FYNNEI. V was clipped by 0 bases and J by 1 base; unmatched bases: 0.

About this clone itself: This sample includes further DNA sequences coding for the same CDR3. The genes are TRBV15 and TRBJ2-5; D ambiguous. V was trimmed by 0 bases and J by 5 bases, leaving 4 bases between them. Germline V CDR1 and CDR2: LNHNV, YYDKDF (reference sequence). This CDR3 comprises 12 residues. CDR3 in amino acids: CATSRDRETQYF. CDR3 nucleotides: TGTGCCACCAGCAGAGACCGTGAGACCCAGTACTTC.

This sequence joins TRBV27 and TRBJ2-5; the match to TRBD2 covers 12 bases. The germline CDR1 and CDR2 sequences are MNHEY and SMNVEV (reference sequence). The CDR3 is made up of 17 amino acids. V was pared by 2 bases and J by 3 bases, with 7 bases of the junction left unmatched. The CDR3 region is CASSLTLGLAGKETQYF. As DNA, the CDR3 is TGTGCCAGCAGTTTAACCCTTGGACTAGCGGGAAAAGAGACCCAGTACTTC.

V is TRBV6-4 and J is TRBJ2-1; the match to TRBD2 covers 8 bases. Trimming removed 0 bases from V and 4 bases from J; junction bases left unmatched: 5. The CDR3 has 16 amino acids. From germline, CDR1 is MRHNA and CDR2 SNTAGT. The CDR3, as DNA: TGTGCCAGCAGTGACTCTTTCCTAGCGGGTTACAATGAGCAGTTCTTC. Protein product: CASSDSFLAGYNEQFF.

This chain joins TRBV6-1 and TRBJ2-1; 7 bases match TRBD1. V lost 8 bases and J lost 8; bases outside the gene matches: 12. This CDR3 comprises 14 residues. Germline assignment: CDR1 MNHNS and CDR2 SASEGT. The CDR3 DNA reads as TGTGCCAGCTCTTTAGGGGCTCAGGGGGATGAGCAGTTCTTC. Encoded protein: CASSLGAQGDEQFF.

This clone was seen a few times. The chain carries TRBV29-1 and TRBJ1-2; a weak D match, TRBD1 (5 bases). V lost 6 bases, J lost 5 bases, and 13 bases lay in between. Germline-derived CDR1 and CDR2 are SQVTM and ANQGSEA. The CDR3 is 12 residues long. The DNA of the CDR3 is TGCAGCGTGCACACAGGTCGGTATGGCTACACCTTC. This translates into CSVHTGRYGYTF.

The CDR3 DNA reads TGCGCCAGCAGCTTGGAAGGGACTAGAGAGACCCAGTACTTC. This translates into CASSLEGTRETQYF. The rearrangement joins TRBV5-1 to TRBJ2-5, with 8 nucleotides matching TRBD2. Unmatched junction bases numbered 2, after V lost 0 bases and J lost 4 bases. This CDR3 is 14 amino acids long. Germline-derived CDR1 and CDR2 are SGHRS and YFSETQ.

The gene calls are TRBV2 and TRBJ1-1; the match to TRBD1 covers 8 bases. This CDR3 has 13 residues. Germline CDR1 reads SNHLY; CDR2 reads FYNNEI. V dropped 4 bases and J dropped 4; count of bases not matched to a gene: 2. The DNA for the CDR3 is TGTGCCAGCAGTGGACAGGGGTCCACTGAAGCTTTCTTT. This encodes CASSGQGSTEAFF.

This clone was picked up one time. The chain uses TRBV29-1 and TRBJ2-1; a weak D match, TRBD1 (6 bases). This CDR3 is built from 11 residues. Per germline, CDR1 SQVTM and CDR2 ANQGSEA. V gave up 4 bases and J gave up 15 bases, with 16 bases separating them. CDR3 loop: CSVGLDGGPFF. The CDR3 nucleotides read TGCAGCGTTGGGCTTGATGGGGGCCCGTTCTTC.

The CDR3 DNA is TGTGCCAGCAAGGTGGGGCCCGGTACTAACTATGGCTACACCTTC. It translates to CASKVGPGTNYGYTF. The rearrangement links TRBV27 to TRBJ1-2, with D perhaps TRBD1 (5 bases). Germline V gives CDR1 MNHEY, CDR2 SMNVEV (reference sequence). This CDR3 has 15 amino acids. Deletions cut 7 bases from V and 0 bases from J, with 15 bases between.

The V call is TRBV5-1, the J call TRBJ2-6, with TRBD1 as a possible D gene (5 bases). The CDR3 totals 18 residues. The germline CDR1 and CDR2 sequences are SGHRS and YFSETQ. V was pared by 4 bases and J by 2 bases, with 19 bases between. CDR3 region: CASSLPVVTGPGANVLTF. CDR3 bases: TGCGCCAGCAGCCTACCAGTCGTAACAGGACCTGGGGCCAACGTCCTGACTTTC.

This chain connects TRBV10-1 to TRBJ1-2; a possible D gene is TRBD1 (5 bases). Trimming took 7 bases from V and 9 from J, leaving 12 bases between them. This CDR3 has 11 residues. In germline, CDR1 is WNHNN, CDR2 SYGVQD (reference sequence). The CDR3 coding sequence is TGCGCCAGCAAAACCAGGGTTCGCTACACCTTC. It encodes CASKTRVRYTF.

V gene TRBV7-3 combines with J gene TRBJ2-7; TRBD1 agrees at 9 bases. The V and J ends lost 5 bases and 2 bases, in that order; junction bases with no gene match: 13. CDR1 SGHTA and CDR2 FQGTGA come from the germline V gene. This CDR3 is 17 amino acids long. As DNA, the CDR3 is TGTGCCAGCAGCCCTACCGGGACAGGGATTCCTCCCTACGAGCAGTACTTC. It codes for CASSPTGTGIPPYEQYF. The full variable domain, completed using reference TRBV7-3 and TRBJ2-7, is GAGVSQTPSNKVTEKGKYVELRCDPISGHTALYWYRQSLGQGPEFLIYFQGTGAADDSGLPNDRFFAVRPEGSVSTLKIQRTERGDSAVYLCASSPTGTGIPPYEQYFGPGTRLTVT.

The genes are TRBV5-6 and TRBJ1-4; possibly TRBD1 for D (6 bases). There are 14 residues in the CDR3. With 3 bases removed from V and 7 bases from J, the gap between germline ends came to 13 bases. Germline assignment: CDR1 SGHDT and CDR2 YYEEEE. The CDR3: CASSSRGSGEKLFF. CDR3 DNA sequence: TGTGCCAGCAGCTCTAGGGGGAGTGGTGAAAAACTGTTTTTT.

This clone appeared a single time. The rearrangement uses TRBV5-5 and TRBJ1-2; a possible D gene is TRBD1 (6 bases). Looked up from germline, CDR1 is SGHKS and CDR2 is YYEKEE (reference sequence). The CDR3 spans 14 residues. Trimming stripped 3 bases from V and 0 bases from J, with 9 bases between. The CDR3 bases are TGTGCCAGCAGCTCCGGGACAACTAACTATGGCTACACCTTC. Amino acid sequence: CASSSGTTNYGYTF.

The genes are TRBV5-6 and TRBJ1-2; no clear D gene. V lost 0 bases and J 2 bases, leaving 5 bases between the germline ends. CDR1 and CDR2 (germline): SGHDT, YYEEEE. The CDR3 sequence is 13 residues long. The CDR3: CASSLAANYGYTF. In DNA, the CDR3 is TGTGCCAGCAGCTTGGCAGCGAACTATGGCTACACCTTC.